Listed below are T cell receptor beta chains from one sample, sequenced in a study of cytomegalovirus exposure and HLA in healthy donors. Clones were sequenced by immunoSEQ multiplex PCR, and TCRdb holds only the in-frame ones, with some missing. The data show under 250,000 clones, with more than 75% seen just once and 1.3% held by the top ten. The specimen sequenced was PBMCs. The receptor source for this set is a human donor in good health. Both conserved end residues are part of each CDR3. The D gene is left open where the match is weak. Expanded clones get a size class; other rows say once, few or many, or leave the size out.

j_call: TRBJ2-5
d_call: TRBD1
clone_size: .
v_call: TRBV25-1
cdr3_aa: CASSQGARVETQYF
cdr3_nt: TGTGCCAGCAGCCAGGGGGCGCGGGTGGAGACCCAGTACTTC

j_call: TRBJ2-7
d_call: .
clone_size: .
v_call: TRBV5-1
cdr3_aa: CASSRTGTGSGGGTYEQYF
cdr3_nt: TGCGCCAGCAGCCGGACCGGGACAGGGTCTGGCGGGGGGACCTACGAGCAGTACTTC

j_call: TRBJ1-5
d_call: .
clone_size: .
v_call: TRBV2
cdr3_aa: CASKAGTNSNQPQHF
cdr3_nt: TGTGCCAGCAAGGCAGGGACAAATAGCAATCAGCCCCAGCATTTT

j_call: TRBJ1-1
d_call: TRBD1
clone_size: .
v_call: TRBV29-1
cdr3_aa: CSVSTGGGITEAFF
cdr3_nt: TGCAGCGTTTCAACAGGGGGTGGAATCACTGAAGCTTTCTTT

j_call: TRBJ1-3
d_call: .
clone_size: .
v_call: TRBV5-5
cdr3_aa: CASSYPGAGNTIYF
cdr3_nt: TGTGCCAGCAGCTATCCAGGGGCTGGAAACACCATATATTTT

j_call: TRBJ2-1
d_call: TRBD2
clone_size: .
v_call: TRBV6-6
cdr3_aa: CASSYSGRGDEQFF
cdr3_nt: TGTGCCAGCAGTTATAGCGGGAGGGGCGATGAGCAGTTCTTC

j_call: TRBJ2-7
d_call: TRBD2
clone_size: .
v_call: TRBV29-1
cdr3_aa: CSVGGLAGNYEQYF
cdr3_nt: TGCAGCGTCGGGGGACTAGCGGGAAACTACGAGCAGTACTTC

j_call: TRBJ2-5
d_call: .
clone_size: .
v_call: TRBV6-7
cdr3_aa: CASTPYCDPGTQYF
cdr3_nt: TGTGCCAGCACCCCATATTGCGACCCAGGGACCCAGTACTTC

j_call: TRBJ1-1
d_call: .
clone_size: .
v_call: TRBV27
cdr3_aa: CASSPNRVLDTEAFF
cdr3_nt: TGTGCCAGCAGTCCAAACAGGGTTTTGGACACTGAAGCTTTCTTT

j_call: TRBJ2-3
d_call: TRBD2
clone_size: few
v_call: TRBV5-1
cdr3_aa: CASSLAGLAGGSTDTQYF
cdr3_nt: TGCGCCAGCAGCTTGGCCGGACTAGCGGGAGGAAGCACAGATACGCAGTATTTT

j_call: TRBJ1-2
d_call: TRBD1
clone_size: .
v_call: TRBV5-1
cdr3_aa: CASSLTRQGTRYGYTF
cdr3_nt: TGCGCCAGCAGCTTAACAAGACAGGGAACGCGATATGGCTACACCTTC

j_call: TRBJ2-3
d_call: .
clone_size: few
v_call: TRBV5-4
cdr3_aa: CASSFTGIEQDTQYF
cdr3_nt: TGTGCCAGCAGCTTTACCGGGATCGAACAAGATACGCAGTATTTT

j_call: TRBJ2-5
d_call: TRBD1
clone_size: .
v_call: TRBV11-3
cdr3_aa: CASSRQGSETQYF
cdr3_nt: TGTGCCAGCAGCCGACAGGGGTCGGAGACCCAGTACTTC

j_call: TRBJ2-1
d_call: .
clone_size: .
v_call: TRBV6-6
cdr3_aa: CASKETNEQFF
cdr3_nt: TGTGCCAGCAAGGAGACCAATGAGCAGTTCTTC

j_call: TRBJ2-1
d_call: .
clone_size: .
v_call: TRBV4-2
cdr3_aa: CASSHTGSYNEQFF
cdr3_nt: TGTGCCAGCAGCCATACCGGGTCCTACAATGAGCAGTTCTTC

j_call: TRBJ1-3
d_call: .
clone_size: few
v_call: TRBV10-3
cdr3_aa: CAISYRDTIYF
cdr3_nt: TGTGCCATCAGTTACCGGGACACCATATATTTT

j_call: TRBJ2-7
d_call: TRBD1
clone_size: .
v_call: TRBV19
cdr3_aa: CASSPTGTGFYEQYF
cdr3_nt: TGTGCCAGTAGTCCGACCGGGACAGGGTTCTACGAGCAGTACTTC

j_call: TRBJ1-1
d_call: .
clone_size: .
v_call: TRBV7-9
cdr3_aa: CSSSLDSAEAFF
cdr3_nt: TGTTCCAGCAGCTTAGATTCGGCTGAAGCTTTCTTT

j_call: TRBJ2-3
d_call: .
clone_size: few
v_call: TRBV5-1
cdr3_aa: CASSLGGQTDTQYF
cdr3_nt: TGCGCCAGCAGCTTGGGAGGGCAAACAGATACGCAGTATTTT

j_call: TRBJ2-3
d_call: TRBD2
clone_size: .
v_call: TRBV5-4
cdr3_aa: CASSFKRELTDTQYF
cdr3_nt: TGTGCCAGCAGCTTCAAGCGGGAGTTAACAGATACGCAGTATTTT

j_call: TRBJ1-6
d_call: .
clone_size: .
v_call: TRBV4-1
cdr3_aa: CASSQIVRRYNSPLHF
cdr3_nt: TGCGCCAGCAGCCAAATCGTCAGAAGATATAATTCACCCCTCCACTTT

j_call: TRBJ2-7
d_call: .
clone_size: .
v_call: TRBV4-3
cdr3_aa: CASSQDWGVFQSYEQYF
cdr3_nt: TGCGCCAGCAGCCAAGATTGGGGGGTTTTCCAATCCTACGAGCAGTACTTC

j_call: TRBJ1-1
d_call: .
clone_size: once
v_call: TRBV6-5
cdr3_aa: CASRYRDILNTEAFF
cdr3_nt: TGTGCCAGCAGATATCGGGACATACTGAACACTGAAGCTTTCTTT

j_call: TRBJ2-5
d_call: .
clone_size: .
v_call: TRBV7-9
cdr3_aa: CASSLGLSSETQYF
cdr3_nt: TGTGCCAGCAGCTTAGGTCTCAGTTCAGAGACCCAGTACTTC

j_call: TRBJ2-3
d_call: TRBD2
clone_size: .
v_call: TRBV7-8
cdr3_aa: CASSWGTITDTQYF
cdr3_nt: TGTGCCAGCAGCTGGGGGACTATAACAGATACGCAGTATTTT

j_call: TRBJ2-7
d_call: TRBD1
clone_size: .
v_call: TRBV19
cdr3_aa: CASSLSRQGAYEQYF
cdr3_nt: TGTGCCAGTAGTCTTTCCAGACAGGGGGCTTACGAGCAGTACTTC

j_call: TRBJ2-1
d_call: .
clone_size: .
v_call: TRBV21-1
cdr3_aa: CASSKADRLAGPYNEQFF
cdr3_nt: TGTGCCAGCAGCAAAGCCGACAGACTAGCGGGACCATACAATGAGCAGTTCTTC

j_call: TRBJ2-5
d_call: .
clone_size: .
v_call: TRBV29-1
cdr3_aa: CSVEGQARETQYF
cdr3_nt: TGCAGCGTTGAGGGCCAGGCCCGAGAGACCCAGTACTTC

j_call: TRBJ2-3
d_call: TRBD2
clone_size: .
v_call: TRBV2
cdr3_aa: CASRPRGVGTDTQYF
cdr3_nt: TGTGCCAGCAGACCCCGGGGGGTGGGGACAGATACGCAGTATTTT

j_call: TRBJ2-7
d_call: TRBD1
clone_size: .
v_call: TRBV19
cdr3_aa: CASRTGLGYEQYF
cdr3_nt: TGTGCCAGTAGGACAGGGCTCGGCTACGAGCAGTACTTC

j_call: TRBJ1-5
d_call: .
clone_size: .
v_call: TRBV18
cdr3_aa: CASSTQALTVSNQPQHF
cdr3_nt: TGTGCCAGCTCAACCCAGGCGTTGACAGTTAGCAATCAGCCCCAGCATTTT

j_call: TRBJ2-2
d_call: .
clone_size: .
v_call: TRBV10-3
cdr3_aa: CAISPQVLTGELFF
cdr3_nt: TGTGCCATCAGTCCACAGGTCCTCACCGGGGAGCTGTTTTTT

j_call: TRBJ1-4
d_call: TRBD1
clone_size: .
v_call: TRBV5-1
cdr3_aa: CASSSGTGDEKLFF
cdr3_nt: TGCGCCAGCAGCTCCGGGACAGGGGACGAAAAACTGTTTTTT

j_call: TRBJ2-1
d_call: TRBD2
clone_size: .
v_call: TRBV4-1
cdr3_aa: CASTAVAGGPNEQFF
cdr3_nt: TGCGCCAGCACCGCCGTAGCGGGAGGGCCCAATGAGCAGTTCTTC

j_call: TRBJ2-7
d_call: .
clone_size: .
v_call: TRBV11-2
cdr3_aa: CASSPGARSYEQYF
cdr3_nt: TGTGCCAGCAGCCCTGGGGCCCGCTCCTACGAGCAGTACTTC

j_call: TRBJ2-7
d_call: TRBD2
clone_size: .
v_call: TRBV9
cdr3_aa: CASSVHSGGAYEQYF
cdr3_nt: TGTGCCAGCAGCGTACACAGCGGGGGGGCCTACGAGCAGTACTTC

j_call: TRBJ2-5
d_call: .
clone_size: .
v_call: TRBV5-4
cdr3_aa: CASSAGWPGGETQYF
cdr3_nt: TGTGCCAGCAGCGCTGGGTGGCCTGGCGGGGAGACCCAGTACTTC

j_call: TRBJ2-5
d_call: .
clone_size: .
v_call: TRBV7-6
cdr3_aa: CASSLYGPSKQETQYF
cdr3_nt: TGTGCCAGCAGCTTATATGGCCCCTCCAAACAAGAGACCCAGTACTTC

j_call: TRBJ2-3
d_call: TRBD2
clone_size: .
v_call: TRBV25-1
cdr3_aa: CASSEDETSGVTDTQYF
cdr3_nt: TGTGCCAGCAGTGAAGACGAGACTAGCGGGGTTACAGATACGCAGTATTTT

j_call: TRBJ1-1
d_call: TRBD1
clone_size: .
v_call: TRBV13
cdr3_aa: CASSPRQGGNTEAFF
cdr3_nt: TGTGCCAGCAGCCCAAGACAGGGGGGGAACACTGAAGCTTTCTTT

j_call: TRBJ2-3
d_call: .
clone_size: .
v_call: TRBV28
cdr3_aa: CASSSPSAYTDTQYF
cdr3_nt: TGTGCCAGCAGTTCCCCGAGCGCTTACACAGATACGCAGTATTTT

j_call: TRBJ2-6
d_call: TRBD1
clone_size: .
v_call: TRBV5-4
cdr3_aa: CASSTRTGPSGANVLTF
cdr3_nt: TGTGCCAGCAGCACCCGGACAGGGCCCTCTGGGGCCAACGTCCTGACTTTC

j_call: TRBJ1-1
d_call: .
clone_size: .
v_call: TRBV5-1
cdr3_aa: CASSMTGSFENTEAFF
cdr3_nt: TGCGCCAGCAGTATGACGGGGTCTTTTGAGAACACTGAAGCTTTCTTT

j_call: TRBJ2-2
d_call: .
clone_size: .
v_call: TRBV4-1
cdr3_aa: CASSQELPWTGELFF
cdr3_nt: TGCGCCAGCAGCCAAGAACTTCCTTGGACCGGGGAGCTGTTTTTT

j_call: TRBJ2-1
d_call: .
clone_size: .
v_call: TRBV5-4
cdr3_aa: CASSFRGINEQFF
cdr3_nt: TGTGCCAGCAGCTTCCGAGGGATCAATGAGCAGTTCTTC

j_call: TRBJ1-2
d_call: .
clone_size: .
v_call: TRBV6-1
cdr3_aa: CASGLQHFYGYTF
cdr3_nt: TGTGCCAGCGGTTTACAGCACTTCTATGGCTACACCTTC

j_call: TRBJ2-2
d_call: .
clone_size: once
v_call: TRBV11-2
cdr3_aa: CASRLQLGTGELFF
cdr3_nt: TGTGCCAGCAGACTCCAACTAGGTACCGGGGAGCTGTTTTTT

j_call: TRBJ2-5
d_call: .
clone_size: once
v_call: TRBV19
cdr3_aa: CASSIGVGGGLSQETQYF
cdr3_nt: TGTGCCAGTAGTATAGGGGTCGGCGGGGGCCTCTCTCAAGAGACCCAGTACTTC

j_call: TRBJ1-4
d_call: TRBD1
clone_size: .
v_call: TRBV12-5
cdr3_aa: CASGLARQGRGEKLFF
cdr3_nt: TGTGCTAGTGGTTTGGCCCGACAGGGGAGAGGTGAAAAACTGTTTTTT